These 32 T cell receptor beta chains originate from one sample sequenced in a study of T cell changes during pregnancy in multiple sclerosis. TCRdb keeps only in-frame clones here, not all; method: immunoSEQ multiplex PCR. Of about 47,000 clones listed, about 87% are singletons. Here the sequenced sample was peripheral blood, taken in the first trimester of pregnancy. These TCRs come from a female donor with multiple sclerosis, enrolled in a pregnancy study.

V usage is TRBV28 and J usage is TRBJ2-1, with TRBD2 as a possible D gene (5 bases). This CDR3 region has 14 residues. Per the germline V gene, CDR1 is MDHEN and CDR2 is SYDVKM. V dropped 5 bases and J dropped 7 bases, with 15 bases sitting between them. The CDR3 sequence is CASSPRLARNEQFF. The CDR3 coding sequence is TGTGCCAGCAGTCCCCGTCTAGCCAGGAATGAGCAGTTCTTC.

This clone was detected once. The chain joins TRBV6-1 to TRBJ2-1; the D gene is possibly TRBD1 (5 bases). Germline V CDR1 and CDR2: MNHNS, SASEGT. V lost 2 bases to trimming and J lost 4 bases, with 15 bases between them. This CDR3 is 16 amino acids long. The CDR3 nucleotides are TGTGCCAGCAGTGAACAGGGTTGGCAACAATACAATGAGCAGTTCTTC. Translation gives CASSEQGWQQYNEQFF.

The V gene is TRBV6-6, the J gene TRBJ1-2; no firm D call. The CDR3 is 14 amino acids. Germline V gene lookup returns CDR1 MNHNY and CDR2 SVGAGI (reference sequence). Trimming pared 6 bases from V and 0 bases from J, leaving 11 bases between. The CDR3 region has the DNA TGTGCCAGCAGCCGACGGCAGGCTAACTATGGCTACACCTTC. Its protein product is CASSRRQANYGYTF.

This chain uses TRBV30 with TRBJ1-5; tentatively, D is TRBD1 (5 bases). The V gene's germline CDR1 is GTSNPN and CDR2 SVGIG (reference sequence). The CDR3 length is 14 residues. V lost 5 bases and J 4 bases, leaving 15 bases between the germline ends. The CDR3 DNA reads TGTGCCTGGTCAGGGTTGGGGAAAAATCAGCCCCAGCATTTT. Protein product: CAWSGLGKNQPQHF.

The chain carries TRBV7-9 and TRBJ1-1, with TRBD1 matching over 7 bases. This CDR3 has 13 amino acids. The germline V gene has CDR1 SEHNR and CDR2 FQNEAQ (reference sequence). The V gene end was trimmed by 4 bases and the J gene end by 8 bases; junction bases not matched to a gene: 7. DNA for the CDR3: TGTGCCAGCAGCTCGCCCTTGGGACAGGAAGCTTTCTTT. It yields the protein CASSSPLGQEAFF.

The V gene is TRBV7-9, the J gene TRBJ1-1; D is perhaps TRBD1 (6 bases). In germline, CDR1 is SEHNR, CDR2 FQNEAQ (reference sequence). The V end lost 1 base, the J end lost 8 bases, and 11 bases lay between the germline ends. CDR3 length: 13 residues. The CDR3 here is CASSLGPGQEAFF. The CDR3, as DNA: TGTGCCAGCAGCTTAGGTCCTGGACAGGAAGCTTTCTTT.

The V call is TRBV4-1, the J call TRBJ2-7, with 8 nucleotides matching TRBD1. This CDR3 region has 16 residues. With V trimmed by 1 base and J by 7 bases, 12 bases remained unmatched. The germline gives CDR1 MGHRA, CDR2 YSYEKL. In nucleotides, the CDR3 is TGCGCCAGCAGCCAAGGTTTGTACAGGGGGAGTCAGGAGCAGTACTTC. Its protein product is CASSQGLYRGSQEQYF.

The rearrangement links TRBV18 to TRBJ2-6; D gene ambiguous. Germline loops: CDR1 KGHSH, CDR2 LQKENI. Trimming took 2 bases from V and 4 from J, leaving 6 bases between them. The CDR3 length is 14 residues. The chain's CDR3 is CASSPSMGANVLTF. Written as DNA, the CDR3 is TGTGCCAGCTCACCATCTATGGGGGCCAACGTCCTGACTTTC. Supplemented by reference TRBV18 and TRBJ2-6, the full variable domain reads NAGVMQNPRHLVRRRGQEARLRCSPMKGHSHVYWYRQLPEEGLKFMVYLQKENIIDESGMPKERFSAEFPKEGPSILRIQQVVRGDSAAYFCASSPSMGANVLTFGAGSRLTVL.

This rearrangement joins TRBV9 to TRBJ1-1; no definite D call. Trimming left V 3 bases short and J 1 base short, with 7 bases between. Germline V gene sequence: CDR1 SGDLS, CDR2 YYNGEE. The CDR3 is 13 residues long. The CDR3 loop reads CASSATTNTEAFF. CDR3 nucleotides: TGTGCCAGCAGCGCAACTACGAACACTGAAGCTTTCTTT.

The chain carries TRBV5-4 and TRBJ2-5; TRBD2 might be the D (6 bases). Germline-derived CDR1 and CDR2 are SGHNT and YYREEE (reference sequence). V shed 0 bases and J shed 1 base, with 7 bases lying between them. The CDR3 covers 14 residues. The CDR3 DNA is TGTGCCAGCAGCTTGGCGGGGGTCCAAGAGACCCAGTACTTC. Amino acids: CASSLAGVQETQYF.

This clone was counted a single time. The V and J genes are TRBV5-6 and TRBJ2-3, with D perhaps matching TRBD1 (6 bases). From germline, CDR1 is SGHDT and CDR2 YYEEEE. The CDR3 runs 14 residues. V was shortened by 4 bases and J by 4 bases, with 13 bases between the two germline ends. CDR3 loop: CASSPTGYADTQYF. CDR3 nucleotides: TGTGCCAGCAGCCCGACAGGTTACGCAGATACGCAGTATTTT.

V is TRBV10-3 and J is TRBJ2-2, with D possibly being TRBD2 (5 bases). V was shortened by 0 bases and J by 7 bases, with 9 bases between the two germline ends. Germline V CDR1 and CDR2: ENHRY, SYGVKD. CDR3 size: 14 residues. The CDR3 nucleotides are TGTGCCATCAGTGAGTCCCGGAGCGGCGGGGAGCTGTTTTTT. Its protein is CAISESRSGGELFF.

The chain joins TRBV5-1 to TRBJ1-2, with 8 bases fitting TRBD1. CDR3 length: 17 amino acids. Looked up from germline, CDR1 is SGHRS and CDR2 is YFSETQ. V was clipped by 5 bases and J by 4 bases; unmatched bases: 16. This CDR3 reads CASSPLTSGQGTYGYTF. CDR3 coding DNA: TGCGCCAGCAGTCCTCTTACTTCAGGACAGGGTACCTATGGCTACACCTTC.

The chain joins TRBV15 to TRBJ2-1, with a possible D match to TRBD2 (6 bases). The CDR3 is 15 residues long. Per germline, CDR1 LNHNV and CDR2 YYDKDF (reference sequence). Trimming pared 8 bases from V and 2 bases from J, leaving 16 bases between. CDR3 amino acids: CATEQLPGAYNEQFF. The CDR3 DNA reads TGTGCCACCGAACAACTCCCGGGGGCCTACAATGAGCAGTTCTTC.

The V gene is TRBV9, the J gene TRBJ1-2, with D perhaps TRBD1 (5 bases). V was pared by 2 bases and J by 4 bases, with 12 bases between. Germline loops: CDR1 SGDLS, CDR2 YYNGEE. The CDR3 runs 14 residues. As DNA, the CDR3 is TGTGCCAGCAGCGTCGGCTGGGGCTCCTATGGCTACACCTTC. It specifies CASSVGWGSYGYTF.

The chain has TRBV13 and TRBJ2-5; D may be TRBD1 (6 bases). Germline values: CDR1 PRHDT, CDR2 FYEKMQ (reference sequence). CDR3 length equals 14 residues. V was shortened by 5 bases and J by 1 base, with 11 bases between the two germline ends. The CDR3 sequence: CASSLADSQETQYF. DNA for the CDR3: TGTGCCAGCAGCCTTGCGGACAGCCAAGAGACCCAGTACTTC.

J is TRBJ1-2 and V is TRBV2, with D unclear. CDR3 size: 14 residues. Germline CDR1 and CDR2: SNHLY and FYNNEI. The ends were cut back, 7 bases at V and 4 bases at J, with 16 bases in the middle. CDR3 sequence (DNA): TGTGCCAGCATGAGGTCAGTCGGTATCTATGGCTACACCTTC. Protein: CASMRSVGIYGYTF.

This chain links TRBV28 with TRBJ1-2; no clear D gene. V was shortened by 5 bases and J by 3 bases, with 13 bases between the two germline ends. Per germline, CDR1 MDHEN and CDR2 SYDVKM. The CDR3 length is 14 residues. As DNA, the CDR3 is TGTGCCAGCAGTCCCCTACGGGATGACTATGGCTACACCTTC. This sequence encodes CASSPLRDDYGYTF.

This chain links TRBV14 with TRBJ2-2; D is unclear. The CDR3 covers 14 residues. Germline assignment: CDR1 SGHDN and CDR2 FVKESK. Trimming shortened V by 6 bases and J by 4 bases, and 12 bases separated the two germline ends. CDR3: CASSSVPSTGELFF. DNA for the CDR3: TGTGCCAGCAGTTCCGTTCCGAGCACCGGGGAGCTGTTTTTT.

The rearrangement uses TRBV13 and TRBJ2-7; TRBD2 matches 8 bases. This CDR3 has 16 amino acids. J lost 2 bases, V lost 4 bases, and 10 bases had no gene match. Germline V gives CDR1 PRHDT, CDR2 FYEKMQ (reference sequence). CDR3 amino acids: CASSSAGSGGTYEQYF. The CDR3 DNA reads as TGTGCCAGCAGCTCCGCTGGGAGCGGGGGAACCTACGAGCAGTACTTC.

The chain carries TRBV5-5 and TRBJ1-1; 7 bases agree with TRBD1. The length of the CDR3 is 15 residues. Germline V gene data show CDR1 as SGHKS and CDR2 as YYEKEE (reference sequence). J was trimmed by 1 base and V by 4 bases; bases with no gene match: 7. The CDR3: CASSPRDSGNTEAFF. The CDR3 coding sequence is TGTGCCAGCAGCCCCAGGGACAGCGGGAACACTGAAGCTTTCTTT.

This clone was counted only a few times. This rearrangement joins TRBV6-5 to TRBJ1-2; D perhaps matches TRBD1 (5 bases). Germline V gives CDR1 MNHEY, CDR2 SVGAGI. This CDR3 contains 13 residues. V lost 4 bases to trimming and J lost 7 bases, with 13 bases between them. The CDR3 nucleotides are TGTGCCAGCAGTTTCCAGGGAGGTCGTGGCTACACCTTC. Translation: CASSFQGGRGYTF.

This rearrangement joins TRBV2 to TRBJ1-2; 7 nucleotides agree with TRBD1. The CDR3 spans 15 residues. Germline CDR1 SNHLY, CDR2 FYNNEI. The V gene end was trimmed by 6 bases and the J gene end by 3 bases; junction bases not matched to a gene: 10. This chain's CDR3 is CASRGFGGQHYGYTF. Here the CDR3 DNA reads TGTGCCAGCAGGGGGTTTGGGGGACAGCACTATGGCTACACCTTC.

The chain couples TRBV28 to TRBJ1-1; the match to TRBD1 covers 7 bases. Unmatched junction bases numbered 6, after V lost 4 bases and J lost 1 base. The germline gives CDR1 MDHEN, CDR2 SYDVKM. This CDR3 is 15 amino acids long. In nucleotides, the CDR3 is TGTGCCAGCAGTTCCCAACACAGGGGGAACACTGAAGCTTTCTTT. Amino acids: CASSSQHRGNTEAFF.

The chain couples TRBV5-1 to TRBJ2-3, with 12 bases aligning to TRBD2. The length of the CDR3 is 16 residues. Germline loops: CDR1 SGHRS, CDR2 YFSETQ. V gave up 2 bases and J gave up 1 base; unmatched junction bases: 2. The CDR3 sequence is CASSFRLAGGTDTQYF. DNA for the CDR3: TGCGCCAGCAGCTTTCGACTAGCGGGGGGCACAGATACGCAGTATTTT.

V gene TRBV6-5 combines with J gene TRBJ2-7, with 8 positions matching TRBD2. V lost 5 bases, J lost 4 bases, and 7 bases stayed unmatched. This CDR3 has 14 residues. Germline V CDR1 and CDR2: MNHEY, SVGAGI. DNA for the CDR3: TGTGCCAGCAGTATAAGCGGGGGAGGATACGAGCAGTACTTC. It encodes CASSISGGGYEQYF.

J is TRBJ1-1 and V is TRBV27, with TRBD1 identical over 12 bases. The CDR3 is 15 amino acids. The ends lost 5 bases at V and 3 bases at J; junction bases unmatched: 4. Germline values: CDR1 MNHEY, CDR2 SMNVEV (reference sequence). In nucleotides, the CDR3 is TGTGCCAGCAGTCCCCGGGACAGGGGGCACACTGAAGCTTTCTTT. This codes for CASSPRDRGHTEAFF.

This chain connects TRBV6-5 to TRBJ1-2; possible D gene TRBD1, 5 bases. V was pared by 6 bases and J by 8 bases, with 19 bases between. Germline V gene lookup returns CDR1 MNHEY and CDR2 SVGAGI. The CDR3 extends over 14 amino acids. The chain's CDR3 is CASRPTVPLWGYTF. The CDR3 DNA follows: TGTGCCAGCAGGCCGACAGTACCACTATGGGGCTACACCTTC.

The chain is built from TRBV11-3 and TRBJ2-2, with a weak D call TRBD2 (5 bases). Trimming cost V 4 bases and J 8 bases, with 8 bases left between them. The V gene's germline CDR1 is SGHNT and CDR2 YENEEA. The CDR3 sequence is 12 residues long. The CDR3, as DNA: TGTGCCAGCAGCTCCCGCGGGGGGGAGCTGTTTTTT. Translation gives CASSSRGGELFF.

This clone turned up a few times. This chain connects TRBV10-2 to TRBJ1-2; the D gene is possibly TRBD1 (6 bases). CDR3 length: 15 amino acids. Germline values: CDR1 WSHSY, CDR2 SAAADI. The V end was cut by 6 bases, the J end by 5 bases, with 19 bases between. CDR3 amino acids: CASSPTGTPGYGYTF. CDR3 nucleotide sequence: TGCGCCAGCAGCCCCACAGGGACCCCTGGGTATGGCTACACCTTC.

This chain joins TRBV19 and TRBJ1-5; no clear D gene. The V and J ends lost 3 bases and 2 bases respectively, with 8 bases between them. From germline, CDR1 is LNHDA and CDR2 SQIVND (reference sequence). There are 14 residues in the CDR3. CDR3 sequence reads: CASSILRGNQPQHF. As DNA, the CDR3 is TGTGCCAGTAGTATCCTCCGCGGCAATCAGCCCCAGCATTTT. Full variable domain (outside the CDR3, taken from reference TRBV19 and TRBJ1-5): DGGITQSPKYLFRKEGQNVTLSCEQNLNHDAMYWYRQDPGQGLRLIYYSQIVNDFQKGDIAEGYSVSREKKESFPLTVTSAQKNPTAFYLCASSILRGNQPQHFGDGTRLSIL.

This clone came up a few times. This sequence joins TRBV19 and TRBJ2-4; TRBD2 aligns across 11 bases. With 8 bases clipped from V and 6 bases from J, the junction kept 12 bases outside the gene matches. The CDR3 contains 16 residues. The V gene's germline CDR1 is LNHDA and CDR2 SQIVND (reference sequence). The CDR3 nucleotides are TGTGCCAGTTCTAGCGGGGGGCACCGGTCGGGAAACATTCAGTACTTC. Its protein product is CASSSGGHRSGNIQYF. Variable domain in full (rest from reference TRBV19 and TRBJ2-4): DGGITQSPKYLFRKEGQNVTLSCEQNLNHDAMYWYRQDPGQGLRLIYYSQIVNDFQKGDIAEGYSVSREKKESFPLTVTSAQKNPTAFYLCASSSGGHRSGNIQYFGAGTRLSVL.